The source of this T cell receptor beta chain is a study of shared clonotypes between healthy human individuals. Sequenced by immunoSEQ multiplex PCR; TCRdb stores in-frame clones only, minus some. The sample carries about 2.5 million clones, about nine tenths recorded once. The study's findings and limits: Clonotypes shared by all four sorted-subset donors had higher generation probabilities than non-shared clonotypes. A handful of donors showed sharing of about 4.6% of naive CD4 clonotypes. Compared with memory subsets, naive subsets generally had larger estimated richness.

Concerning this clone: No antigen is known for it.

The investigators split CD4+ cells into a CD45RA+ naive subset and a CD45RA-negative memory subset. Germline-derived CDR1 and CDR2 are SQVTM and ANQGSEA. After removal of 3 bases from V and 2 bases from J, the junction contained 5 bases not matched to a gene. The CDR3 totals 14 residues. The sample taken for sequencing was naive CD4+ T cells from PBMCs. This sample's subset: CD45RA+ positively selected. V is TRBV29-1 and J is TRBJ2-7, with 9 bases identical to TRBD1. The receptor's source is a man between 18 and 35 years old in good health. Some clones in this sample may be carry-over from other donors' samples. The CDR3 is CSVDKGQGPYEQYF. In DNA form, the CDR3 reads TGCAGCGTTGACAAGGGACAGGGTCCCTACGAGCAGTACTTC.